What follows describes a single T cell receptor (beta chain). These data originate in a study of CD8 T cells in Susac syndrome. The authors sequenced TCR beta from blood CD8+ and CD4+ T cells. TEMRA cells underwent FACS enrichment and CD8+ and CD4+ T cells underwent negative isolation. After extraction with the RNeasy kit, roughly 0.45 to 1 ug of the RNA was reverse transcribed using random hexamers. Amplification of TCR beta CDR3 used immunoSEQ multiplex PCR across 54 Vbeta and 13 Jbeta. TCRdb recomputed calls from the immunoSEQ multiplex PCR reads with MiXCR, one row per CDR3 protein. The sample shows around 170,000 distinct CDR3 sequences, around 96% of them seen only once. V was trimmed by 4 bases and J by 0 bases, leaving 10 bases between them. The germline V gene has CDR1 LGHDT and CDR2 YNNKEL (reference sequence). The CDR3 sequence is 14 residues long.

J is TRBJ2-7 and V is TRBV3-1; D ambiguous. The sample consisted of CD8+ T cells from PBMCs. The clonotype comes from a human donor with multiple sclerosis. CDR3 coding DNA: TGTGCCAGCAGCCTCGGCAGGATCTCCTACGAGCAGTACTTC. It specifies CASSLGRISYEQYF.